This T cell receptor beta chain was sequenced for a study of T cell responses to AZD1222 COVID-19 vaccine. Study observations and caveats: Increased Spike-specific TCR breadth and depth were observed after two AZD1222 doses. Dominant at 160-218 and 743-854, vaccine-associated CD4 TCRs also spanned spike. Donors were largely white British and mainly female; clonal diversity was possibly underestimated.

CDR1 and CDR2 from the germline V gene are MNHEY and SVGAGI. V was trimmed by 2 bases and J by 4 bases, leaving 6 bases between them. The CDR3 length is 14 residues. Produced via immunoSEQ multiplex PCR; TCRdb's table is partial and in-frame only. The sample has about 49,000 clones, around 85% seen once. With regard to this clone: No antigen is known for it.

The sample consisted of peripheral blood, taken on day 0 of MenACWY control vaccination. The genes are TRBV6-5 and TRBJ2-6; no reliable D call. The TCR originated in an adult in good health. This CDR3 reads CASSYASGANVLTF. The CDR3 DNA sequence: TGTGCCAGCAGTTACGCCTCGGGGGCCAACGTCCTGACTTTC.